The 5 T cell receptor beta chains reported below all come from one sample, sequenced in a study of blood T cell repertoires in COVID-19. Profiled with immunoSEQ multiplex PCR; TCRdb holds only in-frame clones, not every one. The sample contains roughly 310,000 clones, approximately 91% of which appear only once. The sample comprised PBMCs or T cells enriched from blood (not recorded which). Receptors were obtained from a woman aged 40-49 years who had recovered from COVID-19.

Notes on this clone: At the DNA level, this CDR3 is encoded by other sequences in the same sample as well. J is TRBJ2-3 and V is TRBV5-4; no clear D. The ends were cut back, 1 base at V and 0 bases at J, with 6 bases in the middle. This CDR3 is 14 amino acids long. The germline V gene encodes CDR1 SGHNT and CDR2 YYREEE (reference sequence). The CDR3 sequence: CASSLSSSTDTQYF. CDR3 coding DNA: TGTGCCAGCAGCTTGTCCTCTAGCACAGATACGCAGTATTTT.

This clone has only one observation. Here the CDR3 reads CASRSPGTGREQYF. The CDR3 DNA reads TGTGCCAGCAGATCCCCAGGGACTGGACGCGAGCAGTACTTC. This chain connects TRBV6-5 to TRBJ2-7; a possible D gene is TRBD2 (6 bases). This CDR3 is 14 amino acids long. Trimming removed 6 bases from V and 6 bases from J, with 18 bases in between. Per the germline V gene, CDR1 is MNHEY and CDR2 is SVGAGI.

The V call is TRBV6-5, the J call TRBJ2-1, with TRBD2 matching 10 bases. The germline gives CDR1 MNHEY, CDR2 SVGAGI. This CDR3 has 14 amino acids. The V segment lost 7 bases and the J segment 6 bases; nucleotides outside the gene matches: 6. CDR3 sequence (DNA): TGTGCCAGCACCGGGACTAGCGACTCCAATGAGCAGTTCTTC. Protein sequence: CASTGTSDSNEQFF.

This clone was observed once. This sequence joins TRBV18 and TRBJ2-1; D possibly corresponds to TRBD1 (8 bases). CDR3 length equals 22 residues. CDR1 and CDR2 (germline): KGHSH, LQKENI. Trimming took 8 bases from V and 2 from J, leaving 37 bases between them. The CDR3 region is CASPPRTGNVSGAGVTYNEQFF. CDR3 coding DNA: TGTGCCAGCCCCCCTCGGACAGGGAATGTATCTGGGGCGGGAGTCACCTACAATGAGCAGTTCTTC.

This clone was found a few times. The V call is TRBV6-5, the J call TRBJ1-2; 8 bases align to TRBD1. CDR3 length equals 14 residues. The trim removed 7 bases at V and 5 bases at J, leaving 9 bases unmatched. Germline-derived CDR1 and CDR2 are MNHEY and SVGAGI. The CDR3 sequence is CASTKDRAKYGYTF. CDR3 DNA: TGTGCCAGCACCAAGGACAGGGCCAAATATGGCTACACCTTC.